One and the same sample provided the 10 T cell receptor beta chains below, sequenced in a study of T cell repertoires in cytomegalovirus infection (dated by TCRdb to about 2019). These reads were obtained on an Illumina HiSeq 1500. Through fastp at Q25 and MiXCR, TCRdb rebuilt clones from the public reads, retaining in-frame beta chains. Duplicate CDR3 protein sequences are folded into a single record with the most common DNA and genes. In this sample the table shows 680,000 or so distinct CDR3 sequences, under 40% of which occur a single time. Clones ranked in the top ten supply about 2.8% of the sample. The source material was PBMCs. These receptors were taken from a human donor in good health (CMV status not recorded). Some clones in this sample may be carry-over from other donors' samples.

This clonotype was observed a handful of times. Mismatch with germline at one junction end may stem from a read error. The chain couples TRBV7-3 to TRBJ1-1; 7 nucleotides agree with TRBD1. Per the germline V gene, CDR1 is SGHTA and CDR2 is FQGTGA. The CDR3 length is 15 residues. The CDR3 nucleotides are TGTGCCAGCAGCCTAACAGGGGTGCGGAACACTGAAGCTTTCTTT. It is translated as CASSLTGVRNTEAFF.

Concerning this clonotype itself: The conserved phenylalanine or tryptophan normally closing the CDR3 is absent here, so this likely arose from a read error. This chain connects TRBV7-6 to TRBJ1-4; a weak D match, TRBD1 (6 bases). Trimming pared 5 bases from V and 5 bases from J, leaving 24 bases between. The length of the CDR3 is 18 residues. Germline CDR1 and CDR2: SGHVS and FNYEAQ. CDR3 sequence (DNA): TGTGCCAGCAGCCCCACGATGGTACAGGGCTTCGAGAATGAAAAACTGTTTTCT. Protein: CASSPTMVQGFENEKLFS.

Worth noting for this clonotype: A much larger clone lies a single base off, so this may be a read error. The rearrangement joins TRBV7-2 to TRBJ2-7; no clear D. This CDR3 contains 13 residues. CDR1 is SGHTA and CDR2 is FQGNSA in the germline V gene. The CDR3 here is CASSLGNSYEHYF. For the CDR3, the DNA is TGTGCCAGCAGCTTAGGGAACAGTTACGAGCATTACTTC.

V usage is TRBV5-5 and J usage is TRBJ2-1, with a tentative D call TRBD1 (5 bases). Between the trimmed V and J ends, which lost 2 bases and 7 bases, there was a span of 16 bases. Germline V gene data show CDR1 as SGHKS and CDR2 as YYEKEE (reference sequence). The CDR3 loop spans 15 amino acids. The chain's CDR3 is CASSFRQGIVNEQFF. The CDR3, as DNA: TGTGCCAGCAGCTTCCGTCAGGGTATTGTAAATGAGCAGTTCTTC.

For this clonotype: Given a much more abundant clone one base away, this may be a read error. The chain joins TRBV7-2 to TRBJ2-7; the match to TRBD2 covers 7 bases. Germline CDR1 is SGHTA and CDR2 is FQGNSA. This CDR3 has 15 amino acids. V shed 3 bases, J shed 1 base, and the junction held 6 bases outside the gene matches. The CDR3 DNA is TGTGCCAGCAGCTTTGACGGCGGGGGTTCCTACGAGCAGTACTTC. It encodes CASSFDGGGSYEQYF. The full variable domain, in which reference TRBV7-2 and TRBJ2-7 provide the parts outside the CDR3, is GAGVSQSPSNKVTEKGKDVELRCDPISGHTALYWYRQSLGQGLEFLIYFQGNSAPDKSGLPSDRFSAERTGGSVSTLTIQRTQQEDSAVYLCASSFDGGGSYEQYFGPGTRLTVT.

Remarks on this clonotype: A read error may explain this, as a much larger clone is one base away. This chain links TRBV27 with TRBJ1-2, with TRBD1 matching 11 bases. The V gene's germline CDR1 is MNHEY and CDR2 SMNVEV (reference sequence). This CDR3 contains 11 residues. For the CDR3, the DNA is TGTGCCCGCAGGGACAGGGGGAGCTACACCTTC. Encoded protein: CARRDRGSYTF.

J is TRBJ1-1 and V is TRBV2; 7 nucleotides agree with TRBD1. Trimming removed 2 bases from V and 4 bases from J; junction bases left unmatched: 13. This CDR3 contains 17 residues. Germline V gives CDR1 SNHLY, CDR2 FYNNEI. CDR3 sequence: CASSEPAGGGLSTEAFF. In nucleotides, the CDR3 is TGTGCCAGCAGTGAACCAGCAGGGGGGGGCTTATCCACTGAAGCTTTCTTT. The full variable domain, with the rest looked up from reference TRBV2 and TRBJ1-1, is EPEVTQTPSHQVTQMGQEVILRCVPISNHLYFYWYRQILGQKVEFLVSFYNNEISEKSEIFDDQFSVERPDGSNFTLKIRSTKLEDSAMYFCASSEPAGGGLSTEAFFGQGTRLTVV.

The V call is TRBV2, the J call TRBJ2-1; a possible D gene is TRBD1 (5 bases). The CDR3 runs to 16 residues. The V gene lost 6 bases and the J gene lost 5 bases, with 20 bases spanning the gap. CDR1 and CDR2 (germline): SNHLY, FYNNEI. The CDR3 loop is CASRGVYSTGHNEQFF. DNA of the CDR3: TGTGCCAGCAGAGGGGTGTACAGTACAGGACACAATGAGCAGTTCTTC.

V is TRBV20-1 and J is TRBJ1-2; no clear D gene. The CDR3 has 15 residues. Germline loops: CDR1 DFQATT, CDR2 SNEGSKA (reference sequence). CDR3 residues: CSLIPKEISIYGYTF. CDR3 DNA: TGCAGCCTAATCCCGAAGGAGATTTCAATTTATGGCTACACCTTC.

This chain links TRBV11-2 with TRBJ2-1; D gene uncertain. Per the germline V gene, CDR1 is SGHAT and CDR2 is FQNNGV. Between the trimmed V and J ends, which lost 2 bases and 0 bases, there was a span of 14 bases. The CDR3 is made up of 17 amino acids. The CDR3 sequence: CASSLFPEYSSYNEQFF. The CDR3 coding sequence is TGTGCCAGCAGCTTATTTCCGGAGTATAGCTCCTACAATGAGCAGTTCTTC.